The clone carrying this T cell receptor (beta chain) was picked up a small number of times. Antigen specificity is unknown. The study ran its PCR with 60 Vbeta and 13 Jbeta primers. Method: immunoSEQ multiplex PCR; TCRdb's copy keeps in-frame clones and lacks some. The sample has 45,000 to 55,000 clones; roughly three fifths are singletons. This CDR3 comprises 14 residues. Trimming cost V 7 bases and J 0 bases; bases outside gene matches: 4. Looked up from germline, CDR1 is SQVTM and CDR2 is ANQGSEA. This entry comes from a study of cytomegalovirus exposure and HLA in healthy donors. Looking at the study overall: Unique TCRs numbering some 77 million, obtained from HLA-typed donors, made up an early data release.

Notes on the study in general: Reported results showed that the classifier diagnosed cytomegalovirus status with high specificity and sensitivity.

This clonotype was obtained from a human donor in good health. Material for sequencing was PBMCs. The genes are TRBV29-1 and TRBJ2-2, with 8 positions matching TRBD1. The CDR3 nucleotides are TGCAGCGCGTTGGACAGGGCGAACACCGGGGAGCTGTTTTTT. It yields the protein CSALDRANTGELFF.